What follows are 15 T cell receptor beta chains derived from one specimen sequenced in a study of cytomegalovirus exposure and HLA in healthy donors. A multiplex PCR was run with 60 Vbeta primers and 13 Jbeta primers. Clones were sequenced by immunoSEQ multiplex PCR, and TCRdb holds only the in-frame ones, with some missing. There are some 56,000 clones in the sample; approximately 82% occur only once, and 2.5% to 3% lies in the top ten. Sequences were obtained from PBMCs. The receptors were gathered from a man in his fifties in good health and CMV-seronegative.

This chain uses TRBV19 with TRBJ1-5, with TRBD1 identical over 8 bases. The CDR3 runs 15 residues. V shed 7 bases and J 2 bases; nucleotides not matched to a gene: 7. Germline V lookup: CDR1 LNHDA, CDR2 SQIVND (reference sequence). In nucleotides, the CDR3 is TGTGCCAGTATTCCCCAGGGGGCCGGCAATCAGCCCCAGCATTTT. It is translated as CASIPQGAGNQPQHF.

The rearrangement uses TRBV6-1 and TRBJ2-7, with D possibly being TRBD1 (7 bases). The CDR3 loop spans 15 amino acids. V was pared by 6 bases and J by 2 bases, with 17 bases between. In germline, CDR1 is MNHNS, CDR2 SASEGT. Here the CDR3 reads CASRGGQSLTYEQYF. Here the CDR3 DNA reads TGTGCCAGCAGGGGGGGACAGTCCCTCACCTACGAGCAGTACTTC.

The chain links TRBV27 to TRBJ2-2; maybe TRBD1 (5 bases). The CDR3 contains 15 residues. Trimming took off 8 bases at V and 0 bases at J, with 13 bases between the two ends. Germline values: CDR1 MNHEY, CDR2 SMNVEV (reference sequence). The CDR3 loop reads CASQGAGTNTGELFF. As DNA, the CDR3 is TGTGCCAGCCAAGGGGCAGGCACGAACACCGGGGAGCTGTTTTTT.

The V gene is TRBV5-4, the J gene TRBJ1-2; no clear D. The CDR3 contains 12 residues. V gave up 2 bases and J gave up 4 bases, with 6 bases separating them. Germline CDR1 SGHNT, CDR2 YYREEE (reference sequence). In nucleotides, the CDR3 is TGTGCCAGCAGCTTCAGTCTCTATGGCTACACCTTC. Protein product: CASSFSLYGYTF.

This sequence joins TRBV6-1 and TRBJ1-5; D uncertain. Germline CDR1 is MNHNS and CDR2 is SASEGT. This CDR3 spans 14 amino acids. Between the trimmed V and J ends, which lost 3 bases and 3 bases, there was a span of 9 bases. The CDR3 loop reads CASSDGSINQPQHF. The CDR3 coding sequence is TGTGCCAGCAGTGACGGGAGTATCAATCAGCCCCAGCATTTT.

The chain's CDR3 is CASSVTAAVGEKLFF. CDR3 DNA: TGTGCCAGCAGCGTAACCGCCGCGGTGGGTGAAAAACTGTTTTTT. V and J are TRBV9 and TRBJ1-4; D is undetermined. Germline V lookup: CDR1 SGDLS, CDR2 YYNGEE. This CDR3 comprises 15 residues. Trimming pared 1 base from V and 7 bases from J, leaving 14 bases between.

This clone came up a few times. Other nucleotide sequences from this sample produce the same CDR3. V is TRBV4-1 and J is TRBJ1-1; TRBD1 matches at 7 bases. This CDR3 spans 14 amino acids. Germline values: CDR1 MGHRA, CDR2 YSYEKL. The V and J ends lost 1 base and 1 base, in that order; junction bases with no gene match: 0. DNA for the CDR3: TGCGCCAGCAGCCAAGGACAGGGGAACACTGAAGCTTTCTTT. Translating gives CASSQGQGNTEAFF.

The chain joins TRBV28 to TRBJ2-7; no clear D. Trimming left V 8 bases short and J 0 bases short, with 8 bases between. There are 12 residues in the CDR3. Germline values: CDR1 MDHEN, CDR2 SYDVKM. CDR3 bases: TGTGCCAGCTCTTCCAGCTCCTACGAGCAGTACTTC. Encoded protein: CASSSSSYEQYF. The full variable domain, with the rest looked up from reference TRBV28 and TRBJ2-7, is DVKVTQSSRYLVKRTGEKVFLECVQDMDHENMFWYRQDPGLGLRLIYFSYDVKMKEKGDIPEGYSVSREKKERFSLILESASTNQTSMYLCASSSSSYEQYFGPGTRLTVT.

The chain employs TRBV15 and TRBJ1-2; TRBD1 matches 8 bases. The CDR3 sequence is 14 residues long. Germline-derived CDR1 and CDR2 are LNHNV and YYDKDF (reference sequence). The junction had 0 bases not matched to a gene; V was cut back by 1 base and J by 2 bases. The CDR3 sequence: CATSRGTGNYGYTF. DNA of the CDR3: TGTGCCACCAGCAGAGGGACAGGGAACTATGGCTACACCTTC.

The V gene is TRBV6-5, the J gene TRBJ2-3, with 8 bases fitting TRBD2. The length of the CDR3 is 13 residues. V lost 8 bases, J lost 5 bases, and 6 bases stayed unmatched. Germline V gene lookup returns CDR1 MNHEY and CDR2 SVGAGI. The CDR3 here is CASAAGGGDTQYF. The CDR3, as DNA: TGTGCCAGCGCCGCGGGGGGAGGAGATACGCAGTATTTT.

The rearrangement uses TRBV7-6 and TRBJ2-2; TRBD1 might be the D (5 bases). Germline V gives CDR1 SGHVS, CDR2 FNYEAQ. V lost 0 bases and J 4 bases, leaving 6 bases between the germline ends. The CDR3 has 14 residues. CDR3 sequence reads: CASSLAGPTGELFF. Written as DNA, the CDR3 is TGTGCCAGCAGCTTAGCGGGGCCCACCGGGGAGCTGTTTTTT.

The chain employs TRBV27 and TRBJ2-1; possible D gene TRBD2, 5 bases. CDR3 length equals 16 residues. CDR1 and CDR2 (germline): MNHEY, SMNVEV (reference sequence). Trimming removed 4 bases at V and 0 bases at J, with 13 bases between. CDR3 residues: CASSSLARSSYNEQFF. The CDR3 nucleotides read TGTGCCAGCAGTTCCCTAGCAAGGAGCTCCTACAATGAGCAGTTCTTC.

The chain carries TRBV28 and TRBJ2-7; 8 nucleotides match TRBD1. Germline V lookup: CDR1 MDHEN, CDR2 SYDVKM. The CDR3 is made up of 15 amino acids. Trimming removed 5 bases from V and 3 bases from J; junction bases left unmatched: 9. This chain's CDR3 is CASSVTGGRNYEQYF. The CDR3 DNA follows: TGTGCCAGCAGTGTTACAGGGGGAAGAAACTACGAGCAGTACTTC.

Relative to its sample, this clone is medium-sized. The genes are TRBV12-5 and TRBJ2-7, with a possible D match to TRBD1 (6 bases). Germline assignment: CDR1 LGHNT and CDR2 FRNRAP. The CDR3 loop spans 12 amino acids. V was clipped by 6 bases and J by 7 bases, with 13 bases between them. The CDR3 DNA is TGTGCTAGTGGCTCCGACAGGCCAGAGCAGTACTTC. Protein product: CASGSDRPEQYF.

The V call is TRBV9, the J call TRBJ2-3; unclear D gene. The CDR3 has 13 amino acids. V lost 0 bases to trimming and J lost 2 bases, with 4 bases between them. Germline V lookup: CDR1 SGDLS, CDR2 YYNGEE. CDR3 nucleotide sequence: TGTGCCAGCAGCGTAGCGTTCACAGATACGCAGTATTTT. Its protein is CASSVAFTDTQYF.